The 20 T cell receptor beta chains listed next were all sequenced from one sample in a study of shared clonotypes between healthy human individuals. Profiling relied on immunoSEQ multiplex PCR, and the TCRdb table lists in-frame clones only, not all of them. The table includes about 1.1 million clones, around 78% detected once. The sequenced sample was memory CD4+ T cells from PBMCs. Stated subset: CD45RA-negative fraction. The receptors were gathered from a man between 18 and 29 years old in good health. Some clones in this sample may be carry-over from other donors' samples.

The chain joins TRBV27 to TRBJ2-1; possible D gene TRBD1, 5 bases. V lost 5 bases to trimming and J lost 4 bases, with 15 bases between them. CDR3 length equals 15 residues. Germline V gives CDR1 MNHEY, CDR2 SMNVEV (reference sequence). The CDR3 DNA reads TGTGCCAGCAGTACGCCAGGACAATTATACAATGAGCAGTTCTTC. Translation: CASSTPGQLYNEQFF.

The chain uses TRBV19 and TRBJ1-5, with no clear D. Germline V lookup: CDR1 LNHDA, CDR2 SQIVND (reference sequence). The CDR3 sequence is 17 residues long. V was clipped by 5 bases and J by 3 bases, with 20 bases between them. The CDR3 nucleotides are TGTGCCAGTAGTTCCGGAGGACGGAGCACTTCCAATCAGCCCCAGCATTTT. Translation: CASSSGGRSTSNQPQHF.

V usage is TRBV5-6 and J usage is TRBJ2-2; 9 bases map to TRBD1. The CDR3 loop spans 16 amino acids. Per germline, CDR1 SGHDT and CDR2 YYEEEE. With V trimmed by 2 bases and J by 5 bases, 7 bases remained unmatched. For the CDR3, the DNA is TGTGCCAGCAGCTTTTTGGGACAGGGCTATACCGGGGAGCTGTTTTTT. Residues: CASSFLGQGYTGELFF.

The chain carries TRBV7-2 and TRBJ1-3, with D possibly matching TRBD1 (5 bases). Germline V lookup: CDR1 SGHTA, CDR2 FQGNSA. The CDR3 runs 15 residues. V was pared by 5 bases and J by 1 base, with 12 bases between. The CDR3 DNA is TGTGCCAGCAGCCCCACAGGCAAGTCTGGAAACACCATATATTTT. Translation: CASSPTGKSGNTIYF.

In this sample, this clone turned up a few times. This rearrangement joins TRBV19 to TRBJ2-5; D perhaps matches TRBD1 (6 bases). The V end was cut by 6 bases, the J end by 4 bases, with 15 bases between. The germline V gene has CDR1 LNHDA and CDR2 SQIVND (reference sequence). This CDR3 is built from 14 residues. CDR3: CASSPKGRGETQYF. In nucleotides, the CDR3 is TGTGCCAGTAGCCCCAAAGGCAGGGGAGAGACCCAGTACTTC.

This chain joins TRBV7-9 and TRBJ1-6; D remains unclear. Germline CDR1 SEHNR, CDR2 FQNEAQ (reference sequence). The CDR3 spans 12 residues. Trimming shortened V by 4 bases and J by 8 bases, and 6 bases separated the two germline ends. DNA of the CDR3: TGTGCCAGCAGCTCGAGCGATTCACCCCTCCACTTT. As protein: CASSSSDSPLHF. Supplemented by reference TRBV7-9 and TRBJ1-6, the full variable domain reads DTGVSQNPRHKITKRGQNVTFRCDPISEHNRLYWYRQTLGQGPEFLTYFQNEAQLEKSRLLSDRFSAERPKGSFSTLEIQRTEQGDSAMYLCASSSSDSPLHFGNGTRLTVT.

The chain combines TRBV5-1 with TRBJ2-7; the match to TRBD2 covers 8 bases. The ends lost 3 bases at V and 3 bases at J; junction bases unmatched: 5. The CDR3 runs 14 residues. Germline V gives CDR1 SGHRS, CDR2 YFSETQ. CDR3 bases: TGCGCCAGCAGCTCGGGACTAGTCCTCTACGAGCAGTACTTC. Its translation: CASSSGLVLYEQYF.

Points on this clone: Other DNA sequences in the sample encode the same CDR3. This chain links TRBV7-3 with TRBJ2-1; D might be TRBD2 (5 bases). The CDR3 runs 13 residues. The germline V gene encodes CDR1 SGHTA and CDR2 FQGTGA. Trimming pared 4 bases from V and 6 bases from J, leaving 10 bases between. The CDR3 reads CASSSRGPNEQFF. CDR3 nucleotides: TGTGCCAGCAGCTCCCGAGGGCCCAATGAGCAGTTCTTC. The full variable domain, in which reference TRBV7-3 and TRBJ2-1 provide the parts outside the CDR3, is GAGVSQTPSNKVTEKGKYVELRCDPISGHTALYWYRQSLGQGPEFLIYFQGTGAADDSGLPNDRFFAVRPEGSVSTLKIQRTERGDSAVYLCASSSRGPNEQFFGPGTRLTVL.

The CDR3 is CASSLANVGTARSLNTGELFF. In DNA form, the CDR3 reads TGCGCCAGCAGCTTGGCCAATGTTGGGACAGCACGCTCTTTGAACACCGGGGAGCTGTTTTTT. This rearrangement joins TRBV5-1 to TRBJ2-2, with 7 bases matching TRBD1. The CDR3 is 21 amino acids. Looked up from germline, CDR1 is SGHRS and CDR2 is YFSETQ. The trim removed 0 bases at V and 1 base at J, leaving 18 bases unmatched.

The chain joins TRBV5-4 to TRBJ2-5; D gene uncertain. Trimming stripped 7 bases from V and 2 bases from J, with 18 bases between. The CDR3 loop spans 15 amino acids. CDR1 and CDR2 (germline): SGHNT, YYREEE (reference sequence). The CDR3 nucleotides are TGTGCCAGCTCGTTAATTATAGGGCAGCAAGAGACCCAGTACTTC. As protein: CASSLIIGQQETQYF. Using reference TRBV5-4 and TRBJ2-5 for the parts outside the CDR3, the full variable domain is ETGVTQSPTHLIKTRGQQVTLRCSSQSGHNTVSWYQQALGQGPQFIFQYYREEENGRGNFPPRFSGLQFPNYSSELNVNALELDDSALYLCASSLIIGQQETQYFGPGTRLLVL.

The chain has TRBV18 and TRBJ2-7, with 7 bases matching TRBD1. The CDR3 loop spans 16 amino acids. Germline assignment: CDR1 KGHSH and CDR2 LQKENI. After removal of 1 base from V and 4 bases from J, the junction contained 10 bases not matched to a gene. CDR3 nucleotide sequence: TGTGCCAGCTCACCACGGGGACAGTCTACGAAATACGAGCAGTACTTC. Translating it yields CASSPRGQSTKYEQYF.

This clone was detected a few times. The chain carries TRBV7-9 and TRBJ1-2, with 7 bases matching TRBD1. With V trimmed by 5 bases and J by 6 bases, 15 bases remained unmatched. This CDR3 has 16 amino acids. Germline V gene sequence: CDR1 SEHNR, CDR2 FQNEAQ (reference sequence). DNA of the CDR3: TGTGCCAGCAGCCCAGACACGACAGGGTCGAGGGATGGCTACACCTTC. Residues: CASSPDTTGSRDGYTF.

The chain carries TRBV30 and TRBJ2-3, with TRBD2 identical over 7 bases. V lost 5 bases, J lost 4 bases, and 6 bases stayed unmatched. CDR1 is GTSNPN and CDR2 is SVGIG in the germline V gene (reference sequence). The CDR3 consists of 13 residues. CDR3 residues: CAWSGLAADTQYF. CDR3 sequence (DNA): TGTGCCTGGTCCGGCCTAGCGGCAGATACGCAGTATTTT.

This clone was counted once. The chain carries TRBV5-1 and TRBJ1-2; no firm D call. The germline V gene has CDR1 SGHRS and CDR2 YFSETQ. This CDR3 contains 14 residues. Between the trimmed V and J ends, which lost 4 bases and 3 bases, there was a span of 13 bases. The DNA of the CDR3 is TGCGCCAGCAGCCCCGGTTGGGATGACTATGGCTACACCTTC. Amino acid sequence: CASSPGWDDYGYTF.

The V gene is TRBV5-1, the J gene TRBJ2-2; 8 nucleotides line up with TRBD1. Per the germline V gene, CDR1 is SGHRS and CDR2 is YFSETQ. The CDR3 is 15 amino acids. J was trimmed by 6 bases and V by 4 bases; bases with no gene match: 8. CDR3 bases: TGCGCCAGCAGCCTGACAGGGGAGTCGTCCGGGGAGCTGTTTTTT. Residues: CASSLTGESSGELFF.

This chain links TRBV5-1 with TRBJ1-2, with TRBD1 matching 10 bases. The CDR3 sequence is 15 residues long. CDR1 SGHRS and CDR2 YFSETQ come from the germline V gene. Unmatched junction bases numbered 11, after V lost 4 bases and J lost 8 bases. CDR3 in amino acids: CASSPGDRGKDGYTF. In DNA form, the CDR3 reads TGCGCCAGCAGCCCAGGGGACAGGGGAAAGGACGGCTACACCTTC. The full variable domain, rest sourced from reference TRBV5-1 and TRBJ1-2, is KAGVTQTPRYLIKTRGQQVTLSCSPISGHRSVSWYQQTPGQGLQFLFEYFSETQRNKGNFPGRFSGRQFSNSRSEMNVSTLELGDSALYLCASSPGDRGKDGYTFGSGTRLTVV.

The table lists this clone with a count of one. This chain uses TRBV15 with TRBJ2-1, with D possibly called TRBD1 or TRBD2 (5 bases each). The CDR3 loop spans 13 amino acids. V was cut by 0 bases and J by 7 bases, with 7 bases left in between. The germline V gene has CDR1 LNHNV and CDR2 YYDKDF (reference sequence). CDR3 DNA: TGTGCCACCAGCAGAGATGAGGGGAATGAGCAGTTCTTC. Residues: CATSRDEGNEQFF.

V usage is TRBV28 and J usage is TRBJ2-5; 13 bases match TRBD2. The germline CDR1 and CDR2 sequences are MDHEN and SYDVKM. The CDR3 is 16 amino acids. J lost 5 bases, V lost 4 bases, and 7 bases had no gene match. The CDR3 spells CASSSGLAGARETQYF. The CDR3 region has the DNA TGTGCCAGCAGTTCCGGACTAGCGGGAGCGAGGGAGACCCAGTACTTC.

This clone was counted between two and nine times. The chain is built from TRBV9 and TRBJ2-3, with TRBD2 matching 13 bases. V shed 7 bases, J shed 5 bases, and the junction held 1 base outside the gene matches. The length of the CDR3 is 13 residues. Germline assignment: CDR1 SGDLS and CDR2 YYNGEE. CDR3 nucleotides: TGTGCCAGCGGACTAGCGGGAGTAGATACGCAGTATTTT. This translates into CASGLAGVDTQYF.

The rearrangement links TRBV5-4 to TRBJ2-4, with D possibly TRBD2 on 5 matching bases. Germline V gene sequence: CDR1 SGHNT, CDR2 YYREEE (reference sequence). The CDR3 has 15 residues. With 5 bases removed from V and 7 bases from J, the gap between germline ends came to 19 bases. Here the CDR3 DNA reads TGTGCCAGCAGTCTGGGTAGGGAGTCGTGGAACATTCAGTACTTC. Protein: CASSLGRESWNIQYF.